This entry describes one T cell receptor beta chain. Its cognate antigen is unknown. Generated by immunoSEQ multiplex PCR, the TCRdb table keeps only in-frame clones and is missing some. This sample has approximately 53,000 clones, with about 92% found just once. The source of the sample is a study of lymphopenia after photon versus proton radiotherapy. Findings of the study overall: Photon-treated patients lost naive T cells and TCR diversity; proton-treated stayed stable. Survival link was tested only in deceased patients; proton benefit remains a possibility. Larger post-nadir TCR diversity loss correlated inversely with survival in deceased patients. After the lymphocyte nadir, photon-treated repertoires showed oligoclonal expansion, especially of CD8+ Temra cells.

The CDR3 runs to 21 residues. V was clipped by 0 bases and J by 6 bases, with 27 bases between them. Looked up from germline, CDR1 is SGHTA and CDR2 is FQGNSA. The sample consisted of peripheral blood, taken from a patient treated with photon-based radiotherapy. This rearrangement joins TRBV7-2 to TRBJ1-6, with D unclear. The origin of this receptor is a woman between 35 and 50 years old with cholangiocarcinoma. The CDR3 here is CASSLAVGVSLNGEGNSPLHF. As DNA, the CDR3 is TGTGCCAGCAGCTTAGCCGTGGGTGTCAGCCTCAATGGGGAGGGTAATTCACCCCTCCACTTT.